This record covers a single T cell receptor (beta chain). The data originate from a study of T cells in Graves' hyperthyroidism and ophthalmopathy. The germline V gene has CDR1 KGHSH and CDR2 LQKENI. Trimming took off 3 bases at V and 4 bases at J, with 7 bases between the two ends. The CDR3 runs 12 residues. TCR beta CDR3 sequences were amplified from RNA transcripts. TCR CDR3 regions were first amplified by RT-PCR with HTBI primers. Each CDR3 protein gets one entry after TCRdb re-called the multiplex PCR reads with MiXCR. The profile shows some 250,000 distinct CDR3 sequences, approximately 15% of them singletons. Uncontrolled infection, other autoimmune disease, pregnancy or lactation barred patients from enrollment. Diagnosing involved the use of clinical symptoms, serum thyroxine and TRAb, thyroid ultrasound and orbital computed tomography. The blood specimen was taken at initial hyperthyroidism diagnosis, before any ophthalmopathy symptoms.

V and J are TRBV18 and TRBJ2-7; D gene uncertain. The clonotype originates from a woman between 40 and 50 years old with Graves' hyperthyroidism that later progressed to Graves' ophthalmopathy. Sequenced sample: blood. The CDR3 region is CASSPNNYEQYF. CDR3 in DNA: TGTGCCAGCTCACCCAATAATTACGAGCAGTACTTC.